The rows below give T cell receptor beta chains drawn from one sample of a study of identical twins. TCRdb passed the 5' RACE reads through MiXCR, listing each CDR3 protein once. The sample consists of some 460,000 distinct CDR3 sequences, 14% of them appearing once. This sample also belongs to another study, concerning yellow fever vaccine responses in identical twins.

Input material: CD4+ T cells sorted from blood. The receptors were sampled from a young woman in good health. Both conserved end residues are part of each CDR3. A D gene is named only where the DNA matches it firmly. The listing skips clone size in some rows; elsewhere it reads once, few, many or a size class.

cdr3_nt cdr3_aa clone_size j_call d_call v_call
TGTGCCAGCAGTACACGTGGACAGAGGAACAATGAGCAGTTCTTC CASSTRGQRNNEQFF few TRBJ2-1 NA TRBV6-4
TGTGCCAGCAGCCCCCGACAGGGGGCAAGCTACGAGCAGTACTTC CASSPRQGASYEQYF NA TRBJ2-7 TRBD1 TRBV7-8
TGTGCCAGCAGTTTAAGGGTGGGATACAATGAGCAGTTCTTC CASSLRVGYNEQFF NA TRBJ2-1 NA TRBV27
TGTGCCACCAAACTAGCAGGCGAGAACTCTGGGGCCAACGTCCTGACTTTC CATKLAGENSGANVLTF few TRBJ2-6 NA TRBV6-2/TRBV6-3
TGTGCCAGCTTTAACCTGGACAGGGGAAGCTCCTACGAGCAGTACTTC CASFNLDRGSSYEQYF few TRBJ2-7 TRBD1 TRBV6-1
TGTGCCAGCAGTCCGGGACAGGTTTACACCGGGGAGCTGTTTTTT CASSPGQVYTGELFF few TRBJ2-2 TRBD1 TRBV6-1
TGTGCCAGCAGGACAGTAAGCTACGAGCAGTACTTC CASRTVSYEQYF few TRBJ2-7 NA TRBV2
TGCAGCCCCAATAGGGGGGAGACCCAGTACTTC CSPNRGETQYF few TRBJ2-5 NA TRBV20-1
TGTGCCAGCAGTTTCCAGGGTGAGACCCAGTACTTC CASSFQGETQYF NA TRBJ2-5 NA TRBV12-3/TRBV12-4
TGCGCCAGCAGCTTGGTCGTGGGGACAGGGGAAGAGACCCAGTACTTC CASSLVVGTGEETQYF many TRBJ2-5 TRBD1 TRBV5-1